The present TCR beta chain was sequenced within a study of T cells in Graves' hyperthyroidism and ophthalmopathy. Study-wide results and caveats: Also found in blood were most expanded thyroid clonotypes above 0.001.

At least ten counts were recorded for this clonotype. Its antigen is not identified. Amplification targeted TCR beta CDR3 regions from RNA transcripts. During a first-round RT-PCR of the TCR CDR3, the HTBI primer set was used. One entry per CDR3 protein, called by TCRdb with MiXCR from the multiplex PCR reads. This sample has about 610,000 distinct CDR3 sequences; roughly 46% occur once, and the top ten carry around 8%. CDR1 is SGHAT, CDR2 FQNNGV, per germline. The CDR3 runs to 14 residues. V gave up 1 base and J gave up 6 bases; unmatched junction bases: 3. Sequenced material: peripheral blood or thyroid tissue (not recorded which). The chain joins TRBV11-2 to TRBJ1-1; the match to TRBD1 covers 9 bases. The clonotype comes from a woman aged 18-29 years with Graves' hyperthyroidism. The CDR3 spells CASSLGRTGAEAFF. In DNA form, the CDR3 reads TGTGCCAGCAGCTTAGGACGGACAGGGGCTGAAGCTTTCTTT.